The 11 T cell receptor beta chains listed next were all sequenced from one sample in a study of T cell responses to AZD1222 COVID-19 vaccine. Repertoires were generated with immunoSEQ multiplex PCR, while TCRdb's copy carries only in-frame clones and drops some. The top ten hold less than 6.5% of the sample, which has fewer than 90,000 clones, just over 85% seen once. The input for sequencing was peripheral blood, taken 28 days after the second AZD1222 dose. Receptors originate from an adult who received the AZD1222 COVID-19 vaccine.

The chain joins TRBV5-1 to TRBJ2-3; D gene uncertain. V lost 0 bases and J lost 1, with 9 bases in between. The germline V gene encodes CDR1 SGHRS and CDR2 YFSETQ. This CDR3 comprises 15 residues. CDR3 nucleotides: TGCGCCAGCAGCTTGGCAAGTTTCCGCACAGATACGCAGTATTTT. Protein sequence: CASSLASFRTDTQYF.

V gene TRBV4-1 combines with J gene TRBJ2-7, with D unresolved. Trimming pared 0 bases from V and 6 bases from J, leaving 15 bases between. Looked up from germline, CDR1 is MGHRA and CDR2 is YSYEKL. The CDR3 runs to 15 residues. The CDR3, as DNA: TGCGCCAGCAGCCAAGATGTGGGGATGTTGGGCGAGCAGTACTTC. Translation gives CASSQDVGMLGEQYF.

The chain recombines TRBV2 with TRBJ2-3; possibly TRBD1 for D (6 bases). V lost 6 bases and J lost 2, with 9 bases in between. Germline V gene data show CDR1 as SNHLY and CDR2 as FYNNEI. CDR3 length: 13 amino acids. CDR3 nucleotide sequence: TGTGCCAGCAGGGGGACATCCACAGATACGCAGTATTTT. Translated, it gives CASRGTSTDTQYF.

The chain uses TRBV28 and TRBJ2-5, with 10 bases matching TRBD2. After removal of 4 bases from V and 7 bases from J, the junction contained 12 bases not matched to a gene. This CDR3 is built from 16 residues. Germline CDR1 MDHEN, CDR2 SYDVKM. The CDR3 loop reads CASSSLGSGRGGTQYF. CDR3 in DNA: TGTGCCAGCAGTTCCCTGGGGAGCGGGAGGGGTGGGACCCAGTACTTC.

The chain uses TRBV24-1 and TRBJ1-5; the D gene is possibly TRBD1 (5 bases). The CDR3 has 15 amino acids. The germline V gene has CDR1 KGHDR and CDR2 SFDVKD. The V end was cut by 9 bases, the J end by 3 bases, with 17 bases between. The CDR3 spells CATLTWKGNNQPQHF. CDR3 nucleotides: TGTGCCACCCTAACTTGGAAGGGGAACAATCAGCCCCAGCATTTT.

CDR3 in amino acids: CASSQEDWTGVYEQYF. The CDR3 DNA sequence: TGTGCCAGCAGCCAAGAAGATTGGACAGGGGTGTACGAGCAGTACTTC. The chain has TRBV4-2 and TRBJ2-7; 9 bases are a match to TRBD1. Per germline, CDR1 LGHNA and CDR2 YNFKEQ. This CDR3 has 16 residues. J was trimmed by 4 bases and V by 0 bases; bases with no gene match: 7.

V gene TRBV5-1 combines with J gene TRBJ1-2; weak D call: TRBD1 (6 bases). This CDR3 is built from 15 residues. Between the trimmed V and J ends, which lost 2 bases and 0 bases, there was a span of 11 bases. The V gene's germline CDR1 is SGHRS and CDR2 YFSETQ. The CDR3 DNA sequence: TGCGCCAGCAGCTTACAGGGAGCAACTAACTATGGCTACACCTTC. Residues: CASSLQGATNYGYTF.

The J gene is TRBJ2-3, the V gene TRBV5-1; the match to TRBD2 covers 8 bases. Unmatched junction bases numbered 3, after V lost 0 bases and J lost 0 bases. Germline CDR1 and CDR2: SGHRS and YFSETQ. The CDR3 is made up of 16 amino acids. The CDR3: CASSLGASGSTDTQYF. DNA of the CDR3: TGCGCCAGCAGCTTGGGGGCTAGCGGGAGCACAGATACGCAGTATTTT.

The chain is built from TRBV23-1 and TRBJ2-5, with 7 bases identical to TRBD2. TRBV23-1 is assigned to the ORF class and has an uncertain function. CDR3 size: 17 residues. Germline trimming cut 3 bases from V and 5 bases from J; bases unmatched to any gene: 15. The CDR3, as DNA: TGCGCCAGCAGTCACCGTCCCCAGACTAGCTTCAGGGAGACCCAGTACTTC. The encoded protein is CASSHRPQTSFRETQYF.

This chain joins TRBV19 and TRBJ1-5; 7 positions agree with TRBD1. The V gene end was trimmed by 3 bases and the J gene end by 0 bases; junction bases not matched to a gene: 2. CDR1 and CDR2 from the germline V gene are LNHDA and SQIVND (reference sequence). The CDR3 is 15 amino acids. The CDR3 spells CASSIGQVSNQPQHF. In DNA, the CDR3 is TGTGCCAGTAGTATCGGACAGGTTAGCAATCAGCCCCAGCATTTT.

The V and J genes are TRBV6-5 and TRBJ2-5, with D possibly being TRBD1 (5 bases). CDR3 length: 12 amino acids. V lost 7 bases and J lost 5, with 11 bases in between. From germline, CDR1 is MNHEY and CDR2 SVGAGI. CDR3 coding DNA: TGTGCCAGCACCCCCAGGGTGGAGACCCAGTACTTC. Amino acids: CASTPRVETQYF.